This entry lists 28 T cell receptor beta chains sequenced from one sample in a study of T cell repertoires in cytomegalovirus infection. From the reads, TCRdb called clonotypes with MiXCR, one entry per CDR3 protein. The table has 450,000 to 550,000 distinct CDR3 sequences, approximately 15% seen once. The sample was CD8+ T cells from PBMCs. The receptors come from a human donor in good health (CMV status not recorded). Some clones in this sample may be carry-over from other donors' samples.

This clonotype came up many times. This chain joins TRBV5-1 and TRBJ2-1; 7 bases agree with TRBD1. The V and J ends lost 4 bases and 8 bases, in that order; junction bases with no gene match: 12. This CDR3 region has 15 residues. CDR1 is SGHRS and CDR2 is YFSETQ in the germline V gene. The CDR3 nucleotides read TGCGCCAGCAGCGCGCTACAGGGGCGCATCGATGAGCAGTTCTTC. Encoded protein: CASSALQGRIDEQFF.

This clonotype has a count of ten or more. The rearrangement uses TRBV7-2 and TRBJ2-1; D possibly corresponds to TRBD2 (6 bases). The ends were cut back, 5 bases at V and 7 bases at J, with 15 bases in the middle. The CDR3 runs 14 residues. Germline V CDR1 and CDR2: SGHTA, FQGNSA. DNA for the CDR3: TGTGCCAGCAGCCACGATGGGGGGTGGAATGAGCAGTTCTTC. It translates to CASSHDGGWNEQFF.

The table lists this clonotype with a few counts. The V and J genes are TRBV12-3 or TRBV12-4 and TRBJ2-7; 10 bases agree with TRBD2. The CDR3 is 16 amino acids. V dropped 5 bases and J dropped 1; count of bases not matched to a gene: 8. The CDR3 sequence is CASSARLAGPSYEQYF. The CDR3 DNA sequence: TGTGCCAGCAGTGCTAGACTAGCGGGCCCTTCCTACGAGCAGTACTTC.

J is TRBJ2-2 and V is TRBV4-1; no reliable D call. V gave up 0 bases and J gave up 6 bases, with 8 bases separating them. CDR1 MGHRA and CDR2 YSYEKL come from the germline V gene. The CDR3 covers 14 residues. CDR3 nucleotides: TGCGCCAGCAGCCAAGATAGGGTTTCCGGGGAGCTGTTTTTT. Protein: CASSQDRVSGELFF.

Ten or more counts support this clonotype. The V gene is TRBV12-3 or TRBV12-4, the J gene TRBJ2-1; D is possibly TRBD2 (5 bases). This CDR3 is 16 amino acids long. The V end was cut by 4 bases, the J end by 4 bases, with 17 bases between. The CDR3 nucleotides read TGTGCCAGCAGTTCGCCGACTATCCCGCCTTACAATGAGCAGTTCTTC. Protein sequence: CASSSPTIPPYNEQFF.

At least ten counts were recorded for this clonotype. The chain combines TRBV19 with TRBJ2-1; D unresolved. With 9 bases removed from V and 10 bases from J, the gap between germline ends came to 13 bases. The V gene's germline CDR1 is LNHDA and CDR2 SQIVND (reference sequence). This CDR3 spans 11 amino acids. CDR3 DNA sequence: TGTGCCAGCCTCGGTAGGGTGGAGCAGTTCTTC. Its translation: CASLGRVEQFF.

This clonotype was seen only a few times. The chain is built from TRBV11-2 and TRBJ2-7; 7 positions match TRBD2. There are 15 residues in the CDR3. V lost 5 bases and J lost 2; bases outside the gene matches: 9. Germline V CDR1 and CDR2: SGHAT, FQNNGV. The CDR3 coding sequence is TGTGCCAGCAGCACACGACGCGGGAGCACCTACGAGCAGTACTTC. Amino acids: CASSTRRGSTYEQYF.

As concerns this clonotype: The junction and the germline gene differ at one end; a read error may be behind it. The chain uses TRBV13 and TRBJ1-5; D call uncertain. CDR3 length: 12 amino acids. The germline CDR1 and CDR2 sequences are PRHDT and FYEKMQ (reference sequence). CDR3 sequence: CASSLGSQPRHF. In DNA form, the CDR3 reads TGTGCCAGCAGCTTAGGCAGTCAGCCCCGGCATTTT.

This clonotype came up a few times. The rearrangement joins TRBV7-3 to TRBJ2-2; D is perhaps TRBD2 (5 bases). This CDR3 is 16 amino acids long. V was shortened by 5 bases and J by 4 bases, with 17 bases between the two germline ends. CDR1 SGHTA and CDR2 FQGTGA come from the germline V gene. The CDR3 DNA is TGTGCCAGCAGCCCCCGGGGAGTCCTAACCACCGGGGAGCTGTTTTTT. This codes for CASSPRGVLTTGELFF.

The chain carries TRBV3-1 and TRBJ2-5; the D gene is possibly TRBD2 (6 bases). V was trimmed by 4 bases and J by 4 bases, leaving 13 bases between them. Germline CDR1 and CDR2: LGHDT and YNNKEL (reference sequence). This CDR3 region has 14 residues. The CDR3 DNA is TGTGCCAGCAGCCCGACTAGTCCCCCAGAGACCCAGTACTTC. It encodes CASSPTSPPETQYF.

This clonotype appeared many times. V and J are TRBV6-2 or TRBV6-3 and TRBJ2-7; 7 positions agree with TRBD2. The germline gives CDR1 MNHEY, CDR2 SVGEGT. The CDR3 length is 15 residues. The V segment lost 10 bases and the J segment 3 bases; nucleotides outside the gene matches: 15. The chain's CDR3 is CATAEYGRFFYEQYF. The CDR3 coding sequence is TGTGCCACCGCCGAGTACGGGAGGTTCTTCTACGAGCAGTACTTC.

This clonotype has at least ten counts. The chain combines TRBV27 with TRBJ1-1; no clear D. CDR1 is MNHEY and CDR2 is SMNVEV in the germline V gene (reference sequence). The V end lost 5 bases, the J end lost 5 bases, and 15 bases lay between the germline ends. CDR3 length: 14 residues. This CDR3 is CASSRPELGTEAFF. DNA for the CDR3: TGTGCCAGCAGTCGCCCCGAGCTAGGAACTGAAGCTTTCTTT.

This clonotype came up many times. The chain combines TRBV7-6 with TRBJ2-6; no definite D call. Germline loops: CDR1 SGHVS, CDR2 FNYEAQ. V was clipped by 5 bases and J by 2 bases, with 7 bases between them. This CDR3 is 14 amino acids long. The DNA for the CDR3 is TGTGCCAGCAGCCCGGCGGCTGGGGCCAACGTCCTGACTTTC. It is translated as CASSPAAGANVLTF.

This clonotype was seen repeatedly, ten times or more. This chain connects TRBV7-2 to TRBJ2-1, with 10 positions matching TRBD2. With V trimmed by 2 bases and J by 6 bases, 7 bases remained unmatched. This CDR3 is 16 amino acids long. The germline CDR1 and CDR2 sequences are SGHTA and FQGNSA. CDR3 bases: TGTGCCAGCAGCTTATTTCCTAGCGGGAGCGGCAATGAGCAGTTCTTC. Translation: CASSLFPSGSGNEQFF.

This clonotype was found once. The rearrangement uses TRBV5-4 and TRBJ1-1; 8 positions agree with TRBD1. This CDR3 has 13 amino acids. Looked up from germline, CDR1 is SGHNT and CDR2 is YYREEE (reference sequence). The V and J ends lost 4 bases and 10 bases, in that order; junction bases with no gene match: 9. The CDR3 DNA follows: TGTGCCAGCAGCGATGGACAGGGTCCGAGAGCTTTCTTT. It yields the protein CASSDGQGPRAFF.

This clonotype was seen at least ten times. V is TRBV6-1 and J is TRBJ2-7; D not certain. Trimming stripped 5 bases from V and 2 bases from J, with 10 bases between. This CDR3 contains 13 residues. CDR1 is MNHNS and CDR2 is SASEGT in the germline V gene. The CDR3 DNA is TGTGCCAGCAGTCTCGACACGGCCTACGAGCAGTACTTC. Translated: CASSLDTAYEQYF.

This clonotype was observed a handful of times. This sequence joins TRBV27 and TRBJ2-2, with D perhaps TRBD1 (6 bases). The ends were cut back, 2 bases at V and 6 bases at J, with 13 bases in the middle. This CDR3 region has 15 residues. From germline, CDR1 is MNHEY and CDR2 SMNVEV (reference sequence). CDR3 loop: CASSLTGSVAGELFF. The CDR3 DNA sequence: TGTGCCAGCAGTTTAACAGGGAGTGTTGCCGGGGAGCTGTTTTTT.

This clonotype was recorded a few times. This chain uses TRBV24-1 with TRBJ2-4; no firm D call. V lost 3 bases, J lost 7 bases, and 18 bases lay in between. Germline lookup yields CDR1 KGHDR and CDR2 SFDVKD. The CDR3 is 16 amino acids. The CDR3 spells CATSDPPAPPRNIQYF. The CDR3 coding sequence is TGTGCCACCAGTGATCCCCCGGCCCCCCCGCGGAACATTCAGTACTTC.

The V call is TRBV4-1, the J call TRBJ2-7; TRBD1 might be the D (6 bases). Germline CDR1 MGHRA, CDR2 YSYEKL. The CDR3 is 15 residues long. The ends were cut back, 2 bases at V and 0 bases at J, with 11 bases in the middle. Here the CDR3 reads CASSQSRDNSYEQYF. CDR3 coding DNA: TGCGCCAGCAGCCAATCCCGGGACAACTCCTACGAGCAGTACTTC.

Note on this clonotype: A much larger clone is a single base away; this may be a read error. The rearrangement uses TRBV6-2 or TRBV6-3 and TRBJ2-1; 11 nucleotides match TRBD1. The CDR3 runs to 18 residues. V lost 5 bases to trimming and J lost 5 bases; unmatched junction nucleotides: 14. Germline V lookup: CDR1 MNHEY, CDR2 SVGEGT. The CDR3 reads CASSEEIRTGGIDNEQFF. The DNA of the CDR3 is TGTGCCAGCAGTGAAGAGATAAGGACAGGGGGCATCGACAATGAGCAGTTCTTC.

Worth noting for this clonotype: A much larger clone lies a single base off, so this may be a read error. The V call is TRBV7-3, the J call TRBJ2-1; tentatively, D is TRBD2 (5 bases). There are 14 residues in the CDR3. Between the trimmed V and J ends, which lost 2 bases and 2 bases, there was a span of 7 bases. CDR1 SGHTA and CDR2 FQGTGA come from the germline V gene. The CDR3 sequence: CASSLEGAYNEQFF. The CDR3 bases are TGTGCCAGCAGCTTAGAGGGAGCCTACAATGAGCAGTTCTTC. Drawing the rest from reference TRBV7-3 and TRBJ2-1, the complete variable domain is GAGVSQTPSNKVTEKGKYVELRCDPISGHTALYWYRQSLGQGPEFLIYFQGTGAADDSGLPNDRFFAVRPEGSVSTLKIQRTERGDSAVYLCASSLEGAYNEQFFGPGTRLTVL.

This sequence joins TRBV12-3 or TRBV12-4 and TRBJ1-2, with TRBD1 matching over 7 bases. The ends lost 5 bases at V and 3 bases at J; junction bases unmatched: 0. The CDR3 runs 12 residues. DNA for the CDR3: TGTGCCAGCAGTGACAGGGACTATGGCTACACCTTC. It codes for CASSDRDYGYTF.

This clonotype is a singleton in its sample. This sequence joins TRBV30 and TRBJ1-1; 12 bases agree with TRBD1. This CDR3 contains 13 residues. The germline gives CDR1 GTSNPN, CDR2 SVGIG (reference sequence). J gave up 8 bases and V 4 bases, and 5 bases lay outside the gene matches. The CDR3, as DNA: TGTGCCTGGAATTTGGGACAGGGGGCCGAAGCTTTCTTT. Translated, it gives CAWNLGQGAEAFF.

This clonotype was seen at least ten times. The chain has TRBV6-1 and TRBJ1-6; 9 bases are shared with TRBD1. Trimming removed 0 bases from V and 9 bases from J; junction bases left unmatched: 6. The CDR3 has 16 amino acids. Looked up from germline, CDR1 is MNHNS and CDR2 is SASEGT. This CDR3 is CASSEALGQGSSPLHF. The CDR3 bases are TGTGCCAGCAGTGAAGCTTTGGGACAGGGTAGTTCACCCCTCCACTTT.

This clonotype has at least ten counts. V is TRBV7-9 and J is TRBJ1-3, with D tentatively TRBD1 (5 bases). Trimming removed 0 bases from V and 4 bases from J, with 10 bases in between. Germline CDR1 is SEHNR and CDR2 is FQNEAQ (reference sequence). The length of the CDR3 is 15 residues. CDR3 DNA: TGTGCCAGCAGCTTAGCTAACAGGCAAGGAAACACCATATATTTT. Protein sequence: CASSLANRQGNTIYF.

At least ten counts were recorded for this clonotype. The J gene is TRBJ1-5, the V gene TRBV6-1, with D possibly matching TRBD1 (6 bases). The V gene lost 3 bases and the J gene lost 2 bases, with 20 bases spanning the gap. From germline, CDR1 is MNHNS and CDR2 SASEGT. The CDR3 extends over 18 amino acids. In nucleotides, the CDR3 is TGTGCCAGCAGTGACCATTTCGGGACAAGAACGGGCAATCAGCCCCAGCATTTT. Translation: CASSDHFGTRTGNQPQHF.

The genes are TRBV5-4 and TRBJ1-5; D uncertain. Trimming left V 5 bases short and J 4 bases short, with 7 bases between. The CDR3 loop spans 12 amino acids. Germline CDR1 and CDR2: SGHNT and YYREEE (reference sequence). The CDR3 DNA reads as TGTGCCAGCAGGTGGGAAAATCAGCCCCAGCATTTT. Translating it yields CASRWENQPQHF.

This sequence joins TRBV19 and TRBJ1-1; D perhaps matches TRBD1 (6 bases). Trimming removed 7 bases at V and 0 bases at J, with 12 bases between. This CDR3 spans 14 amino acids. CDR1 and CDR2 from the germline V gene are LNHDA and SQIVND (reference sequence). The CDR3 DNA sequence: TGTGCCAGTAAAAGGGGGGGTATGAACACTGAAGCTTTCTTT. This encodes CASKRGGMNTEAFF.